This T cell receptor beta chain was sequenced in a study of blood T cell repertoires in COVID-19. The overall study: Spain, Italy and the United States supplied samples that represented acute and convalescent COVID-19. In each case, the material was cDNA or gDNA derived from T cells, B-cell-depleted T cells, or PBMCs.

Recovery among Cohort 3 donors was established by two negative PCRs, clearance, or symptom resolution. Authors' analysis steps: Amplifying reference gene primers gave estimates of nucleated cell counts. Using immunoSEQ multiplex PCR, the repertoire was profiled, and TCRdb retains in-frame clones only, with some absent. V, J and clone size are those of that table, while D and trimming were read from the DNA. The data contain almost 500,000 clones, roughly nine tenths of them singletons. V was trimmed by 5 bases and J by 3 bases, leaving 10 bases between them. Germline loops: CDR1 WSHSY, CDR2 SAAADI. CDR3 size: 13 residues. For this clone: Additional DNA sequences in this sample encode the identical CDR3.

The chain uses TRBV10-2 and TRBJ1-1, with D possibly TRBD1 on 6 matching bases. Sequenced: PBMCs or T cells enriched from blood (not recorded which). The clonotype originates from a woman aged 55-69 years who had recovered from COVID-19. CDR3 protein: CASSLQGYTEAFF. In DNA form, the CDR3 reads TGCGCCAGCAGTTTACAGGGTTACACTGAAGCTTTCTTT.